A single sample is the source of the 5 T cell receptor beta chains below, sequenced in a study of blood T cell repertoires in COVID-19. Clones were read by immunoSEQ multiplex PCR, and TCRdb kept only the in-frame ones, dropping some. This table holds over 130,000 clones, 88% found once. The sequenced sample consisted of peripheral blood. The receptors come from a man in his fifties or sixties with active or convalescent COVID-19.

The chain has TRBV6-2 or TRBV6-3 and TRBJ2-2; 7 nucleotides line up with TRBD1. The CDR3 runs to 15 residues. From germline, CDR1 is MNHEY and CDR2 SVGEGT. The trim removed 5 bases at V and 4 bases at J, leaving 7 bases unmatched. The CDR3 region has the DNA TGTGCCAGCAGTACAGGGGCGGCGGCCACCGGGGAGCTGTTTTTT. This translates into CASSTGAAATGELFF.

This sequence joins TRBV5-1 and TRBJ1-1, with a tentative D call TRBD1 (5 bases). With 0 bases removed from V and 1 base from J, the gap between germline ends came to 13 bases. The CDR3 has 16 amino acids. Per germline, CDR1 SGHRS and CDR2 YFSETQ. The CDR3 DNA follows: TGCGCCAGCAGCTTGGTACCGGGGGGGACGAACACTGAAGCTTTCTTT. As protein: CASSLVPGGTNTEAFF.

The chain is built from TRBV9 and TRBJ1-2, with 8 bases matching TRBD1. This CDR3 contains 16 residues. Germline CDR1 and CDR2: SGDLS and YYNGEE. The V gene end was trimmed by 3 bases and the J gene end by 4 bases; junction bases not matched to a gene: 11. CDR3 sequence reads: CASSGAPGTGAYGYTF. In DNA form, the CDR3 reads TGTGCCAGCAGCGGGGCTCCCGGGACAGGTGCCTATGGCTACACCTTC.

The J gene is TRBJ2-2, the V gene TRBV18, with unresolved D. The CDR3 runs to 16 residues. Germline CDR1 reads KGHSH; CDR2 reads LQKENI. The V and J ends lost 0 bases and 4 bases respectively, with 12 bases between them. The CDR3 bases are TGTGCCAGCTCACCACCTTCAGGTCTTACCACCGGGGAGCTGTTTTTT. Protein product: CASSPPSGLTTGELFF.

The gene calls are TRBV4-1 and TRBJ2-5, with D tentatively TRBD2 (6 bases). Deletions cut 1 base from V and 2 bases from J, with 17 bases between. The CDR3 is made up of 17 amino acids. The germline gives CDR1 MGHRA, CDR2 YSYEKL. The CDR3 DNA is TGCGCCAGCAGCCAAGGACGTTGGAGGGGTCCACAAGAGACCCAGTACTTC. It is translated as CASSQGRWRGPQETQYF.